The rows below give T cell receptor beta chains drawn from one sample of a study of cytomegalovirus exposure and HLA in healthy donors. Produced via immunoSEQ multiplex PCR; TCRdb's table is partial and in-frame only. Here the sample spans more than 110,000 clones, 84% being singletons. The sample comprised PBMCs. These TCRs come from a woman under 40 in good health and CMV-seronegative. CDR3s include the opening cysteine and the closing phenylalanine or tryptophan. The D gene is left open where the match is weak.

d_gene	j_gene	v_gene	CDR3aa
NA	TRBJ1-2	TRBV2	CASSERGAGGYTF
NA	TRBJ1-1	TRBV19	CASSIAGQKNTEAFF
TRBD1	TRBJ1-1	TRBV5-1	CASSSGTAKNTEAFF
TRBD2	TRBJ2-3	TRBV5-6	CASSLGAGGGDTQYF
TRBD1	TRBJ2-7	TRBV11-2	CASSLARDSPTYEQYF
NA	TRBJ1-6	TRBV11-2	CASSLDRGGSLHF
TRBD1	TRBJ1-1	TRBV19	CASRISGGWTEAFF
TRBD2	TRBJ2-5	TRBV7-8	CASSLSGGGVGETQYF
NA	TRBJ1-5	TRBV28	CASSFLYGNQPQHF
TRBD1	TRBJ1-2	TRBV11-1	CASSGQGNNYGYTF
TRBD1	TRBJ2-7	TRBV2	CASSLGQGVYEQYF
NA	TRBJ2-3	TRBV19	CATRVGVTDTQYF
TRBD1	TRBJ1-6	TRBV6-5	CASSETGQGSFLLHF
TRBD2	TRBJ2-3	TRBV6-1	CASSARPGLASDTQYF
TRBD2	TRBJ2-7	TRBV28	CASQAGGRVYEQYF
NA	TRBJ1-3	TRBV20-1	CSARQRNTIYF
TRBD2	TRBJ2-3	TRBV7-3	CASSLEGLAGPDTQYF
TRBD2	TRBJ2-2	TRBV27	CASSWGGVGGTGELFF
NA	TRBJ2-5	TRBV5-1	CASSLQQVQETQYF
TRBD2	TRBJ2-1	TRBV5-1	CASSLDSRGAGEQFF
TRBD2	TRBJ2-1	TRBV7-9	CASSLVSGTSGGLEQFF
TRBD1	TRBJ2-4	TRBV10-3	CAISLDRGNIQYF
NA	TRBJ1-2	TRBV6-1	CASGANTLNYGYTF
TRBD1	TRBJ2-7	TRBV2	CASSPRGSSYEQYF
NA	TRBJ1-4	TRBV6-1	CASSEDPGGRKLFF
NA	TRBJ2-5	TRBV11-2	CASSFTRADIETQYF
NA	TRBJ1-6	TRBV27	CASSTLDSSYNSPLHF
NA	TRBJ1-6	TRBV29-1	CSVSSGNNSPLHF
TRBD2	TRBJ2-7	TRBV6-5	CASSYGGLAGVYEQYF
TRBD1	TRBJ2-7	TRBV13	CASRPLGDSSYEQYF
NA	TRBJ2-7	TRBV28	CASSLPGDEQYF
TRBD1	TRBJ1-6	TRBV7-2	CASRQTGTGNSETSPLHF
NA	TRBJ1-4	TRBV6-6	CASMGGVGKLFF
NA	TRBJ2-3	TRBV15	CATTKTGDTQYF
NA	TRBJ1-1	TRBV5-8	CASSLGVGGTEAFF
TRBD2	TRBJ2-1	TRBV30	CAWSVPVAGGRDEQFF
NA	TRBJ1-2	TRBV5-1	CASSLKGGQIPYGYTF
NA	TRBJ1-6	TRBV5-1	CASAVDSSYNSPLHF
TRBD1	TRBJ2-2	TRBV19	CASSTRGRGGELFF